What follows describes a single T cell receptor (beta chain). Its cognate antigen is unknown. The sample originates from a study of T cell responses to AZD1222 COVID-19 vaccine. Notes on the study in general: All repertoire sampling was performed exclusively after the peak T cell response. Baseline seropositivity characterized only a handful of AZD1222 recipients. Vaccine-associated CD4 TCRs spanned spike, dominant at 160-218 and 743-854. Donors were mostly white British, more females; clonal diversity possibly underestimated.

Clones were sequenced by immunoSEQ multiplex PCR, and TCRdb holds only the in-frame ones, with some missing. The data contain roughly 100,000 clones, around nine tenths of them singletons. CDR3 size: 14 residues. Germline CDR1 and CDR2: LNHDA and SQIVND (reference sequence). The V gene lost 3 bases and the J gene lost 1 base, with 9 bases spanning the gap. Sequenced material: peripheral blood, taken on day 0 of AZD1222 vaccination. This TCR came from an adult in good health. The rearrangement uses TRBV19 and TRBJ2-5; D is unresolved. The CDR3 loop reads CASSMQRGQETQYF. The CDR3 DNA follows: TGTGCCAGTAGTATGCAGAGAGGCCAAGAGACCCAGTACTTC.